These 31 T cell receptor beta chains share one sample of origin, sequenced in a study of blood T cells in healthy people across ages. Using a J-beta primer mix together with a sample-barcoded 5' primer, a second PCR was run for about 6 to 11 cycles. A single record per CDR3 protein comes from TCRdb applying MiXCR to the 5' RACE reads. The sample includes just under 900,000 distinct CDR3 sequences, more than 25% seen only once; the top ten take about 18%. Sequencing was carried out using blood. Source of these receptors: a woman at least 80 years old in good health.

This clonotype was seen a handful of times. Given a much more abundant clone one base away, this may be a read error. The chain has TRBV7-9 and TRBJ2-1; 8 positions agree with TRBD2. The J call is doubtful: the DNA matches TRBJ2-7 better. The germline V gene encodes CDR1 SEHNR and CDR2 FQNEAQ (reference sequence). The CDR3 spans 18 residues. CDR3 sequence: CASSLARRTGGVYNEQYF. The CDR3 DNA is TGTGCCAGCAGCTTAGCACGGAGGACGGGAGGGGTATACAATGAGCAGTACTTC.

For this clonotype: A single base separates this from a much larger clone, so it may be a read error. The DNA for the CDR3 is TGTGCCAGCAGCTTACAATTCAGCGATGAGCAGTACTTC. Translation gives CASSLQFSDEQYF. This rearrangement joins TRBV7-2 to TRBJ2-5; D gene uncertain. CDR1 is SGHTA, CDR2 FQGNSA, per germline. The CDR3 has 13 residues. Trimming shortened V by 2 bases and J by 11 bases, and 15 bases separated the two germline ends.

The chain employs TRBV20-1 and TRBJ1-2; D gene unclear. The CDR3 spans 14 residues. Germline V gene sequence: CDR1 DFQATT, CDR2 SNEGSKA (reference sequence). CDR3 amino acids: CSFYHKQQDYGYTF. The CDR3 nucleotides read TGCAGCTTCTATCATAAACAGCAGGACTATGGCTACACCTTC.

V is TRBV19 and J is TRBJ1-5; TRBD1 agrees at 8 bases. The V segment lost 2 bases and the J segment 3 bases; nucleotides outside the gene matches: 3. Germline CDR1 LNHDA, CDR2 SQIVND (reference sequence). This CDR3 is built from 15 residues. The CDR3 DNA sequence: TGTGCCAGTAGTATACGGACAGGGAACAATCAGCCCCAGCATTTT. It encodes CASSIRTGNNQPQHF.

V usage is TRBV28 and J usage is TRBJ2-5; D is possibly TRBD1 (6 bases). The CDR3 length is 17 residues. Per germline, CDR1 MDHEN and CDR2 SYDVKM. V was cut by 6 bases and J by 4 bases, with 24 bases left in between. CDR3 region: CASSQLPTGRLGETQYF. The CDR3 region has the DNA TGTGCCAGCAGCCAACTCCCGACAGGACGGTTAGGAGAGACCCAGTACTTC.

This clonotype was counted many times. For the CDR3, the DNA is TGCAGCGTTGAAGAGTCGGGCAATCAGCCCCAGCATTTT. Protein product: CSVEESGNQPQHF. The genes are TRBV29-1 and TRBJ1-5; no clear D gene. Trimming removed 0 bases at V and 2 bases at J, with 5 bases between. The V gene's germline CDR1 is SQVTM and CDR2 ANQGSEA. The CDR3 runs to 13 residues.

CDR3 amino acids: CASYCFPPTYEQYF. CDR3 coding DNA: TGTGCCAGCTATTGCTTCCCCCCTACCTACGAGCAGTACTTC. The chain recombines TRBV6-2 or TRBV6-3 with TRBJ2-7; no definite D call. Germline V gene sequence: CDR1 MNHEY, CDR2 SVGEGT. Trimming left V 8 bases short and J 2 bases short, with 16 bases between. This CDR3 is 14 amino acids long.

The rearrangement uses TRBV9 and TRBJ2-4, with D unresolved. Judging by the DNA end, TRBJ2-7 fits better; the J call may be wrong. Germline loops: CDR1 SGDLS, CDR2 YYNGEE. The CDR3 spans 15 residues. CDR3 DNA: TGTGCCAGCAGCGTAGCTTACCATCTTGGCTACGAGCAGTACTTC. It specifies CASSVAYHLGYEQYF.

In the case of this clonotype: It may be a read error: a sequence one base away is much more abundant. The chain employs TRBV7-2 and TRBJ1-2, with D perhaps TRBD1 (5 bases). Per germline, CDR1 SGHTA and CDR2 FQGNSA. V lost 1 base and J 8 bases, leaving 14 bases between the germline ends. The CDR3 sequence is 14 residues long. The CDR3 protein is CASSLGGTRGGYTF. CDR3 in DNA: TGTGCCAGCAGCTTAGGAGGGACCCGGGGAGGCTACACCTTC.

The rearrangement joins TRBV7-9 to TRBJ1-1; D not resolved. Deletions cut 1 base from V and 4 bases from J, with 10 bases between. The CDR3 sequence is 14 residues long. CDR1 is SEHNR, CDR2 FQNEAQ, per germline (reference sequence). Here the CDR3 DNA reads TGTGCCAGCAGCTTAGTGTCGGAAGGCACTGAAGCTTTCTTT. Protein: CASSLVSEGTEAFF.

This clonotype showed up many times. This rearrangement joins TRBV7-2 to TRBJ2-1; D tentatively reads TRBD1 or TRBD2 (6 bases each). Trimming took off 2 bases at V and 5 bases at J, with 16 bases between the two ends. Per germline, CDR1 SGHTA and CDR2 FQGNSA. CDR3 size: 16 residues. The CDR3 region is CASSLSFGGGDNEQFF. The CDR3 coding sequence is TGTGCCAGCAGCTTAAGTTTCGGAGGGGGTGACAATGAGCAGTTCTTC. The whole variable domain, remainder taken from reference TRBV7-2 and TRBJ2-1, is GAGVSQSPSNKVTEKGKDVELRCDPISGHTALYWYRQSLGQGLEFLIYFQGNSAPDKSGLPSDRFSAERTGGSVSTLTIQRTQQEDSAVYLCASSLSFGGGDNEQFFGPGTRLTVL.

This clonotype was detected ten times or more. The V and J genes are TRBV6-2 or TRBV6-3 and TRBJ2-5; D gene uncertain. CDR1 and CDR2 (germline): MNHEY, SVGEGT. The CDR3 consists of 12 residues. Trimming removed 4 bases at V and 2 bases at J, with 5 bases between. CDR3 in amino acids: CASSWGQETQYF. DNA of the CDR3: TGTGCCAGCAGTTGGGGTCAAGAGACCCAGTACTTC.

This chain links TRBV7-2 with TRBJ1-6; D ambiguous. V dropped 1 base and J dropped 5 bases, with 6 bases sitting between them. Germline lookup yields CDR1 SGHTA and CDR2 FQGNSA. The CDR3 covers 14 residues. CDR3 loop: CASSLGANNSPLHF. DNA for the CDR3: TGTGCCAGCAGCTTAGGAGCCAATAATTCACCCCTCCACTTT.

The count of this clonotype is one. This chain connects TRBV5-5 to TRBJ2-7; 8 nucleotides agree with TRBD1. V was clipped by 0 bases and J by 1 base; unmatched bases: 9. Germline CDR1 is SGHKS and CDR2 is YYEKEE (reference sequence). This CDR3 has 17 residues. The CDR3 nucleotides are TGTGCCAGCAGCTTGGGGCAGGGGGCCGGTGGGTCCTACGAGCAGTACTTC. Translated: CASSLGQGAGGSYEQYF.

This clonotype was seen a few times. The V call is TRBV7-2, the J call TRBJ1-1; D perhaps matches TRBD1 (5 bases). V lost 6 bases to trimming and J lost 8 bases, with 25 bases between them. Germline CDR1 is SGHTA and CDR2 is FQGNSA. The CDR3 sequence is 16 residues long. The DNA for the CDR3 is TGTGCCAGCAGGGAACAGGCCCTACCACCGGATGGAGAAGCTTTCTTT. It is translated as CASREQALPPDGEAFF.

This clonotype has ten or more counts. The V call is TRBV15, the J call TRBJ1-6; D is unresolved. The V gene's germline CDR1 is LNHNV and CDR2 YYDKDF (reference sequence). This CDR3 region has 13 residues. V was cut by 1 base and J by 5 bases, with 3 bases left in between. The CDR3 loop reads CATSRGNNSPLHF. The CDR3 coding sequence is TGTGCCACCAGCAGAGGAAATAATTCACCCCTCCACTTT.

Concerning this clonotype: This may be a read error: a much more frequent sequence differs by one nucleotide. The rearrangement links TRBV7-2 to TRBJ2-5; D unclear. CDR1 and CDR2 from the germline V gene are SGHTA and FQGNSA. The CDR3 contains 15 residues. V was trimmed by 6 bases and J by 0 bases, leaving 14 bases between them. CDR3 sequence (DNA): TGTGCCAGCAGGCCCCGAGCGAGGTACCAAGAGACCCAGTACTTC. Amino acids: CASRPRARYQETQYF.

As to this clonotype: It may be a read error: a sequence one base away is much more abundant. The chain carries TRBV2 and TRBJ2-7, with 8 nucleotides matching TRBD2. The germline gives CDR1 SNHLY, CDR2 FYNNEI. The CDR3 runs to 13 residues. The CDR3 sequence is CATAAGGYNEQYF. For the CDR3, the DNA is TGTGCAACAGCGGCGGGGGGATACAATGAGCAGTACTTC.

V and J are TRBV2 and TRBJ1-2, with 10 bases aligning to TRBD1. Germline V CDR1 and CDR2: SNHLY, FYNNEI. CDR3 length equals 12 residues. Trimming at V came to 6 bases and at J to 9 bases, leaving 4 bases not matched to a gene. The CDR3 loop is CASRRQGASYTF. In DNA form, the CDR3 reads TGTGCCAGCAGGAGACAGGGGGCTAGCTACACCTTC.

This clonotype has more than one count but fewer than ten. The chain carries TRBV6-5 and TRBJ2-1; 13 positions agree with TRBD2. The CDR3 sequence is 15 residues long. The J segment lost 6 bases and the V segment lost 6 bases, leaving 5 bases of the junction unmatched. Germline CDR1 is MNHEY and CDR2 is SVGAGI. The CDR3 loop reads CASRGLAGLINEQFF. CDR3 bases: TGTGCCAGCAGGGGACTAGCGGGACTAATCAATGAGCAGTTCTTC.

The V gene is TRBV7-2, the J gene TRBJ1-1, with TRBD1 identical over 7 bases. CDR1 and CDR2 (germline): SGHTA, FQGNSA. With 5 bases clipped from V and 1 base from J, the junction kept 7 bases outside the gene matches. CDR3 size: 15 residues. CDR3 bases: TGTGCCAGCAGCCCCCAGGGACAGCAGAACACTGAAGCTTTCTTT. Its protein product is CASSPQGQQNTEAFF.

This clonotype was observed once. This chain connects TRBV25-1 to TRBJ2-5, with 8 bases aligning to TRBD1. The CDR3 is 16 amino acids. Germline V gene sequence: CDR1 MGHDK, CDR2 SYGVNS. Losses at the gene ends were 5 bases for V and 7 bases for J; bases not matched to a gene: 15. The CDR3 DNA sequence: TGTGCCAGCAGTCTACAGGGGGTAGTTGATCGGGGGACCCAGTACTTC. It translates to CASSLQGVVDRGTQYF.

At least ten counts were recorded for this clonotype. The V gene is TRBV2, the J gene TRBJ2-1; 7 nucleotides align to TRBD1. With 6 bases clipped from V and 5 bases from J, the junction kept 4 bases outside the gene matches. The CDR3 extends over 13 amino acids. CDR1 and CDR2 (germline): SNHLY, FYNNEI. CDR3 residues: CASRGTANNEQFF. The DNA of the CDR3 is TGTGCCAGCAGGGGGACAGCAAACAATGAGCAGTTCTTC.

On this clonotype itself: A much bigger clone sits one base away, suggesting this may be a read error. Here the CDR3 omits its conserved ending phenylalanine or tryptophan, so a read error is the likely source. The genes are TRBV5-6 and TRBJ2-3, with D hard to call. V lost 1 base to trimming and J lost 6 bases, with 12 bases between them. There are 14 residues in the CDR3. Germline V gene lookup returns CDR1 SGHDT and CDR2 YYEEEE. CDR3 region: CASSLPARSDTQYY. The CDR3 nucleotides are TGTGCCAGCAGCTTGCCGGCCAGGTCTGATACGCAGTATTAT.

The rearrangement joins TRBV7-8 to TRBJ2-7; 10 positions agree with TRBD2. CDR1 and CDR2 (germline): SGHVS, FQNEAQ. The ends lost 5 bases at V and 10 bases at J; junction bases unmatched: 20. The CDR3 has 17 amino acids. CDR3 nucleotides: TGTGCCAGCAGCGACCCGAGCGGGGGGGCTTACCTAGAGGCCCAGTACTTC. Translated, it gives CASSDPSGGAYLEAQYF.

Concerning this clonotype itself: A much larger clone lies one base from this, so it may be a read error. The V gene is TRBV28, the J gene TRBJ2-3; 8 bases align to TRBD2. Germline-derived CDR1 and CDR2 are MDHEN and SYDVKM. V lost 3 bases, J lost 5 bases, and 4 bases stayed unmatched. The CDR3 is made up of 14 amino acids. The CDR3 DNA reads as TGTGCCAGCAGTTTGCCCGGGGGGGTAGATACGCAGTATTTT. Amino acid sequence: CASSLPGGVDTQYF. The variable domain in full, completed from reference TRBV28 and TRBJ2-3, reads DVKVTQSSRYLVKRTGEKVFLECVQDMDHENMFWYRQDPGLGLRLIYFSYDVKMKEKGDIPEGYSVSREKKERFSLILESASTNQTSMYLCASSLPGGVDTQYFGPGTRLTVL.

This clonotype has a count of ten or more. The chain carries TRBV12-3 or TRBV12-4 and TRBJ2-5; 10 bases line up with TRBD1. V trimming: 5 bases; J trimming: 5 bases; junction bases outside the gene matches: 8. The CDR3 runs 15 residues. The CDR3 region is CASSGGQGGSETQYF. The CDR3, as DNA: TGTGCCAGCAGTGGAGGACAGGGGGGTTCGGAGACCCAGTACTTC.

This clonotype was seen ten or more times. The V call is TRBV27, the J call TRBJ1-2, with 7 bases fitting TRBD1. Trimming cost V 5 bases and J 4 bases; bases outside gene matches: 10. CDR3 length equals 15 residues. Looked up from germline, CDR1 is MNHEY and CDR2 is SMNVEV (reference sequence). Here the CDR3 DNA reads TGTGCCAGCAGTGACACCAGGGGGGCAGGCTATGGCTACACCTTC. It codes for CASSDTRGAGYGYTF.

This clonotype occurred a few times. The rearrangement joins TRBV28 to TRBJ1-1, with D uncertain. Trimming left V 6 bases short and J 1 base short, with 12 bases between. Germline CDR1 is MDHEN and CDR2 is SYDVKM. The CDR3 has 14 residues. In DNA form, the CDR3 reads TGTGCCAGCAGGCCCGTGAGGCCGAACACTGAAGCTTTCTTT. It translates to CASRPVRPNTEAFF.

In the case of this clonotype: This may be a read error: a much more frequent sequence differs by one nucleotide. V is TRBV27 and J is TRBJ2-5; 8 bases are a match to TRBD2. The germline CDR1 and CDR2 sequences are MNHEY and SMNVEV (reference sequence). The CDR3 sequence is 18 residues long. J gave up 1 base and V 5 bases, and 15 bases lay outside the gene matches. The CDR3 coding sequence is TGTGCCAGCAGTCAAAGGGCCCGACGAGCGGGGGTCCAAGAGACCCAGTACTTC. Protein product: CASSQRARRAGVQETQYF.

This clonotype has ten or more counts. The chain employs TRBV20-1 and TRBJ2-7; 7 positions match TRBD2. Germline CDR1 DFQATT, CDR2 SNEGSKA (reference sequence). There are 14 residues in the CDR3. Trimming took 2 bases from V and 3 from J; bases not matched to a gene: 7. Written as DNA, the CDR3 is TGCAGTGCTAGAAAGGGAGGGAATTTCTACGAGCAGTACTTC. Encoded protein: CSARKGGNFYEQYF.